This TCR beta chain was recorded in a study of T cell responses to AZD1222 COVID-19 vaccine. The wider study: Analyses pooled second doses at about 4 or about 12 weeks.

With regard to this clone: Its specificity is unknown.

This CDR3 has 15 amino acids. V lost 5 bases to trimming and J lost 5 bases; unmatched junction nucleotides: 6. CDR1 and CDR2 (germline): SGHTA, FQGNSA. Whole-study findings and limits: Nearly half of spike-specific TCRs reportedly go after variant regions that carry no mutations. Mapped onto spike, vaccine-associated CD4 TCRs spanned it and were dominant at 160-218 and 743-854. Most donors were white British, females outnumbered males, and clonal diversity was possibly underestimated.

Repertoires were generated with immunoSEQ multiplex PCR, while TCRdb's copy carries only in-frame clones and drops some. The sample has 200,000 to 300,000 clones, 85% to 95% seen once. The chain links TRBV7-2 to TRBJ2-1; 10 nucleotides line up with TRBD1. This receptor was taken from an adult in good health. The sequencing used peripheral blood, collected on day 0 of AZD1222 vaccination. The CDR3: CASSHRDRGHNEQFF. CDR3 bases: TGTGCCAGCAGCCACCGGGACAGGGGCCACAATGAGCAGTTCTTC. Full variable domain (rest looked up from reference TRBV7-2 and TRBJ2-1): GAGVSQSPSNKVTEKGKDVELRCDPISGHTALYWYRQSLGQGLEFLIYFQGNSAPDKSGLPSDRFSAERTGGSVSTLTIQRTQQEDSAVYLCASSHRDRGHNEQFFGPGTRLTVL.